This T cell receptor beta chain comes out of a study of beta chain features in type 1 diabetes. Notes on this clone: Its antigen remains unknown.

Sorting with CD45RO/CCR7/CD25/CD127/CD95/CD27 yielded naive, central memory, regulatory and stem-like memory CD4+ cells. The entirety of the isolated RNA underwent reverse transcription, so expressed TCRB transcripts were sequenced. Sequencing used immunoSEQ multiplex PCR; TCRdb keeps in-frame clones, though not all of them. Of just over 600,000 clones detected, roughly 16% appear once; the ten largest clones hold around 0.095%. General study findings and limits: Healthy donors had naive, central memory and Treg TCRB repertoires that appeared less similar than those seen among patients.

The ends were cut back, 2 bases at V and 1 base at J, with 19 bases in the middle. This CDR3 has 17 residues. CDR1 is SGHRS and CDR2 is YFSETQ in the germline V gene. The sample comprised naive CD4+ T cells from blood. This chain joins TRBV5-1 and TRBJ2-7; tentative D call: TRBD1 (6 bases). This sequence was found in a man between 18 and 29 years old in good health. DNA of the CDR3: TGCGCCAGCAGCTTCTTAGGACAGACCCGGGAATCCTACGAGCAGTACTTC. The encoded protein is CASSFLGQTRESYEQYF. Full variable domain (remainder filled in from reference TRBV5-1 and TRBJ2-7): KAGVTQTPRYLIKTRGQQVTLSCSPISGHRSVSWYQQTPGQGLQFLFEYFSETQRNKGNFPGRFSGRQFSNSRSEMNVSTLELGDSALYLCASSFLGQTRESYEQYFGPGTRLTVT.